This TCR beta chain was recovered during a study of shared T cell receptors in the human thymus. Here immunoSEQ multiplex PCR was the method, and the copy in TCRdb shows in-frame clones only, minus some. The table has 600,000 or so clones, about 90% seen once. The same data also contributed to another study, on human thymus T cells. From that report: All donors were healthy Finnish infants who were undergoing corrective surgery to treat congenital heart defects. During corrective heart surgery, resections were taken, and the thymus tissue came from them. Within thymic and blood repertoires, V and J gene usage appeared to be biased. Overlap was high between thymic repertoires from unrelated individuals, as reported in related research.

The sequenced material came from thymocytes. The sequence was collected from a boy less than two years old with a congenital heart defect.

In DNA, the CDR3 is TGTGCCAGCAGCCTAACCTTACAGCGGGGAAACTACAATGAGCAGTTCTTC. Encoded protein: CASSLTLQRGNYNEQFF. The chain employs TRBV7-2 and TRBJ2-1, with TRBD2 matching 7 bases. CDR3 length equals 17 residues. V was pared by 5 bases and J by 3 bases, with 13 bases of the junction left unmatched. Germline CDR1 and CDR2: SGHTA and FQGNSA. The entire variable domain, with the rest obtained from reference TRBV7-2 and TRBJ2-1, is as follows: GAGVSQSPSNKVTEKGKDVELRCDPISGHTALYWYRQSLGQGLEFLIYFQGNSAPDKSGLPSDRFSAERTGGSVSTLTIQRTQQEDSAVYLCASSLTLQRGNYNEQFFGPGTRLTVL.